A selection of T cell receptor beta chains follows, all from one sample in a study of regulatory T cells in long-lasting Graves disease. TCRdb re-called the multiplex PCR reads with MiXCR, one entry per CDR3 protein. The table records some 340,000 distinct CDR3 sequences, approximately 25% of them present only once. The specimen was peripheral blood mononuclear cells (PBMCs), collected when the disease was refractory, from a patient treated with antithyroid drugs. These receptors were collected from a woman aged 40 to 50 with Graves disease. The CDR3 runs from the conserved cysteine through the conserved F or W. Each record gives: J gene, clone size, D gene, V gene, CDR3 protein, CDR3 DNA. A D gene is named only where the DNA matches it firmly. Clone size is shown for a subset of rows, as once, few, many or a class of expanded clone.

j_call: TRBJ2-7
clone_size: -
d_call: -
v_call: TRBV7-8
cdr3_aa: CASSSGTPEQYF
cdr3_nt: TGTGCCAGCAGCTCCGGGACTCCCGAGCAGTACTTC

j_call: TRBJ1-1
clone_size: -
d_call: -
v_call: TRBV3-1
cdr3_aa: CASSQGERNTEAFF
cdr3_nt: TGTGCCAGCAGCCAAGGAGAGAGGAACACTGAAGCTTTCTTT

j_call: TRBJ2-2
clone_size: few
d_call: TRBD2
v_call: TRBV29-1
cdr3_aa: CSVYTLAAPGELFF
cdr3_nt: TGCAGCGTCTACACTCTAGCGGCCCCCGGGGAGCTGTTTTTT

j_call: TRBJ1-5
clone_size: -
d_call: -
v_call: TRBV19
cdr3_aa: CASIPRGTGNQPQHF
cdr3_nt: TGTGCCAGTATCCCCAGGGGCACGGGCAATCAGCCCCAGCATTTT

j_call: TRBJ2-1
clone_size: -
d_call: TRBD1
v_call: TRBV6-1
cdr3_aa: CASGTEVFNEQFF
cdr3_nt: TGTGCCAGCGGGACAGAAGTTTTCAATGAGCAGTTCTTC

j_call: TRBJ2-5
clone_size: many
d_call: TRBD1
v_call: TRBV6-2/TRBV6-3
cdr3_aa: CASRWDRSGETQYF
cdr3_nt: TGTGCCAGCAGATGGGACAGGTCAGGCGAGACCCAGTACTTC

j_call: TRBJ2-5
clone_size: many
d_call: TRBD2
v_call: TRBV11-2
cdr3_aa: CASSLRWLAVSF
cdr3_nt: TGTGCCAGCAGCTTACGATGGCTAGCGGTTTCCTTC

j_call: TRBJ2-7
clone_size: few
d_call: -
v_call: TRBV7-3
cdr3_aa: CASSLKGNEQYF
cdr3_nt: TGTGCCAGCAGCTTAAAGGGGAATGAGCAGTACTTC

j_call: TRBJ2-1
clone_size: -
d_call: -
v_call: TRBV19
cdr3_aa: CASSNWLRPYNEQFF
cdr3_nt: TGTGCCAGTAGTAATTGGTTAAGGCCCTACAATGAGCAGTTCTTC

j_call: TRBJ2-1
clone_size: -
d_call: -
v_call: TRBV19
cdr3_aa: CASSQTSTYNEQFF
cdr3_nt: TGTGCCAGTAGCCAGACTAGTACCTACAATGAGCAGTTCTTC

j_call: TRBJ1-5
clone_size: few
d_call: TRBD1
v_call: TRBV10-3
cdr3_aa: CAISLGQAENQPQHF
cdr3_nt: TGTGCCATCAGCTTAGGACAGGCTGAAAATCAGCCCCAGCATTTT

j_call: TRBJ2-5
clone_size: many
d_call: -
v_call: TRBV29-1
cdr3_aa: CSARGGSETQYF
cdr3_nt: TGCAGCGCCCGAGGCGGATCGGAGACCCAGTACTTC

j_call: TRBJ2-5
clone_size: many
d_call: -
v_call: TRBV12-3/TRBV12-4
cdr3_aa: CASSPRQAQETQYF
cdr3_nt: TGTGCCAGCAGTCCCCGGCAGGCCCAAGAGACCCAGTACTTC

j_call: TRBJ2-1
clone_size: -
d_call: -
v_call: TRBV7-9
cdr3_aa: CASSLGAPKGEQFF
cdr3_nt: TGTGCCAGCAGCTTAGGTGCCCCGAAGGGTGAGCAGTTCTTC

j_call: TRBJ2-3
clone_size: many
d_call: TRBD2
v_call: TRBV6-2/TRBV6-3
cdr3_aa: CASSVGLEGDTQYF
cdr3_nt: TGTGCCAGCAGCGTTGGACTAGAGGGAGATACGCAGTATTTT

j_call: TRBJ2-7
clone_size: many
d_call: -
v_call: TRBV12-3/TRBV12-4
cdr3_aa: CASSPDYEQYF
cdr3_nt: TGTGCCAGCAGCCCAGACTACGAGCAGTACTTC

j_call: TRBJ2-7
clone_size: few
d_call: -
v_call: TRBV20-1
cdr3_aa: CSASRDIKSYEQYF
cdr3_nt: TGCAGTGCTAGTAGGGACATCAAAAGCTACGAGCAGTACTTC

j_call: TRBJ1-4
clone_size: many
d_call: -
v_call: TRBV28
cdr3_aa: CASSFGGMMGEKLFF
cdr3_nt: TGTGCCAGCAGTTTCGGGGGTATGATGGGTGAAAAACTGTTTTTT

j_call: TRBJ2-5
clone_size: -
d_call: -
v_call: TRBV2
cdr3_aa: CASKGLDLPETQYF
cdr3_nt: TGTGCCAGCAAGGGGTTAGACCTGCCCGAGACCCAGTACTTC

j_call: TRBJ1-6
clone_size: many
d_call: -
v_call: TRBV12-3/TRBV12-4
cdr3_aa: CASSFRTPEAPLHF
cdr3_nt: TGTGCCAGCAGTTTTAGGACGCCCGAGGCACCCCTCCACTTT

j_call: TRBJ1-5
clone_size: many
d_call: -
v_call: TRBV28
cdr3_aa: CASSRGEDQPQHF
cdr3_nt: TGTGCCAGCAGTCGAGGGGAGGATCAGCCCCAGCATTTT

j_call: TRBJ2-1
clone_size: -
d_call: -
v_call: TRBV30
cdr3_aa: CAWSEWGRGGWDEQFF
cdr3_nt: TGTGCCTGGAGTGAATGGGGCAGGGGAGGTTGGGATGAGCAGTTCTTC

j_call: TRBJ1-3
clone_size: few
d_call: -
v_call: TRBV20-1
cdr3_aa: CSARDRNTNTIYF
cdr3_nt: TGCAGTGCTAGAGACAGGAATACCAACACCATATATTTT

j_call: TRBJ2-6
clone_size: -
d_call: TRBD1
v_call: TRBV7-9
cdr3_aa: CASSPRTGGVVGANVPTF
cdr3_nt: TGTGCCAGCAGCCCCCGGACAGGGGGCGTGGTAGGGGCCAACGTCCCGACTTTC

j_call: TRBJ1-2
clone_size: -
d_call: -
v_call: TRBV6-5
cdr3_aa: CASSYSGRGRSRDGYTF
cdr3_nt: TGTGCCAGCAGTTACTCTGGTCGGGGACGCTCGAGGGACGGCTACACCTTC

j_call: TRBJ1-6
clone_size: few
d_call: -
v_call: TRBV27
cdr3_aa: CASSLSGLESPLHF
cdr3_nt: TGTGCCAGCAGTTTATCAGGGCTCGAGTCACCCCTCCACTTT

j_call: TRBJ2-5
clone_size: many
d_call: TRBD2
v_call: TRBV14
cdr3_aa: CASSQSWTSPTVVQETQYF
cdr3_nt: TGTGCCAGCAGCCAATCGTGGACTAGCCCCACTGTCGTCCAAGAGACCCAGTACTTC

j_call: TRBJ2-2
clone_size: -
d_call: TRBD2
v_call: TRBV20-1
cdr3_aa: CSARTSGSGVANTGELFF
cdr3_nt: TGCAGTGCTAGGACTAGCGGGAGTGGGGTGGCGAACACCGGGGAGCTGTTTTTT

j_call: TRBJ2-3
clone_size: -
d_call: -
v_call: TRBV28
cdr3_aa: CASSQGGRVPDTQYF
cdr3_nt: TGTGCCAGCAGTCAGGGAGGCAGGGTCCCCGATACGCAGTATTTT

j_call: TRBJ1-2
clone_size: many
d_call: -
v_call: TRBV28
cdr3_aa: CASSFRTDNYGYTF
cdr3_nt: TGTGCCAGCAGTTTCCGGACAGATAACTATGGCTACACCTTC

j_call: TRBJ1-1
clone_size: few
d_call: -
v_call: TRBV9
cdr3_aa: CASSVVSGKGTEAFF
cdr3_nt: TGTGCCAGCAGCGTAGTATCGGGGAAAGGCACTGAAGCTTTCTTT

j_call: TRBJ1-1
clone_size: few
d_call: -
v_call: TRBV5-1
cdr3_aa: CASSGLSVNTEAFF
cdr3_nt: TGCGCCAGCAGCGGGTTGAGCGTGAACACTGAAGCTTTCTTT

j_call: TRBJ2-7
clone_size: many
d_call: TRBD1
v_call: TRBV12-3/TRBV12-4
cdr3_aa: CASSPRQGLSYEQYF
cdr3_nt: TGTGCCAGCAGTCCGCGACAGGGGCTCTCCTACGAGCAGTACTTC

j_call: TRBJ2-2
clone_size: many
d_call: TRBD1
v_call: TRBV5-1
cdr3_aa: CASRPDRGRANTGELFF
cdr3_nt: TGCGCCAGCAGACCAGACAGGGGGCGTGCGAACACCGGGGAGCTGTTTTTT

j_call: TRBJ2-2
clone_size: -
d_call: -
v_call: TRBV28
cdr3_aa: CASSSQWVLSTGELFF
cdr3_nt: TGTGCCAGCAGTTCGCAGTGGGTGCTATCGACCGGGGAGCTGTTTTTT

j_call: TRBJ2-2
clone_size: -
d_call: TRBD1
v_call: TRBV4-1
cdr3_aa: CASSAWTGQTGELFF
cdr3_nt: TGCGCCAGCAGCGCTTGGACAGGGCAGACCGGGGAGCTGTTTTTT

j_call: TRBJ1-6
clone_size: many
d_call: -
v_call: TRBV9
cdr3_aa: CASSVGDTDSPLHF
cdr3_nt: TGTGCCAGCAGCGTAGGGGACACCGATTCACCCCTCCACTTT

j_call: TRBJ2-7
clone_size: -
d_call: -
v_call: TRBV29-1
cdr3_aa: CSVGGELDGLSPYEQYF
cdr3_nt: TGCAGCGTTGGGGGTGAGTTGGATGGACTAAGCCCCTACGAGCAGTACTTC

j_call: TRBJ1-6
clone_size: -
d_call: -
v_call: TRBV12-3/TRBV12-4
cdr3_aa: CASSYARGALHF
cdr3_nt: TGTGCCAGCAGTTACGCACGGGGAGCCCTCCACTTT

j_call: TRBJ1-1
clone_size: -
d_call: -
v_call: TRBV6-2/TRBV6-3
cdr3_aa: CASSPGEAFF
cdr3_nt: TGTGCCAGCAGCCCGGGGGAAGCTTTCTTT

j_call: TRBJ1-1
clone_size: -
d_call: -
v_call: TRBV5-1
cdr3_aa: CASSPGRIMNTEAFF
cdr3_nt: TGCGCCAGCAGCCCAGGACGGATTATGAACACTGAAGCTTTCTTT

j_call: TRBJ2-2
clone_size: -
d_call: -
v_call: TRBV2
cdr3_aa: CASSAQGTNTGELFF
cdr3_nt: TGTGCCAGCTCAGCACAGGGAACGAACACCGGGGAGCTGTTTTTT

j_call: TRBJ1-1
clone_size: few
d_call: TRBD1
v_call: TRBV29-1
cdr3_aa: CSVGPTGTEAFF
cdr3_nt: TGCAGCGTTGGCCCGACAGGGACTGAAGCTTTCTTT

j_call: TRBJ2-3
clone_size: few
d_call: -
v_call: TRBV2
cdr3_aa: CASSLDYTDTQYF
cdr3_nt: TGTGCCAGCAGTTTGGACTACACAGATACGCAGTATTTT

j_call: TRBJ1-4
clone_size: few
d_call: TRBD1
v_call: TRBV20-1
cdr3_aa: CSARDEGTGCCANEKLFF
cdr3_nt: TGCAGTGCTAGAGATGAAGGGACAGGATGTTGCGCTAATGAAAAACTGTTTTTT

j_call: TRBJ1-6
clone_size: -
d_call: -
v_call: TRBV7-9
cdr3_aa: CASSFLGWEDSPLHF
cdr3_nt: TGTGCCAGCAGCTTTTTGGGCTGGGAGGATTCACCCCTCCACTTT

j_call: TRBJ2-7
clone_size: -
d_call: -
v_call: TRBV19
cdr3_aa: CASSSPIGQGKGEQYF
cdr3_nt: TGTGCCAGTAGTTCCCCTATTGGGCAGGGTAAAGGCGAGCAGTACTTC

j_call: TRBJ2-7
clone_size: -
d_call: -
v_call: TRBV3-1
cdr3_aa: CASRRGGGEQYF
cdr3_nt: TGTGCCAGCAGACGAGGGGGGGGCGAGCAGTACTTC

j_call: TRBJ1-1
clone_size: many
d_call: -
v_call: TRBV14
cdr3_aa: CASKVRGGLGTEAFF
cdr3_nt: TGTGCCAGCAAGGTTCGGGGAGGCCTGGGCACTGAAGCTTTCTTT

j_call: TRBJ2-7
clone_size: many
d_call: TRBD1
v_call: TRBV11-2
cdr3_aa: CASSSGQGLEQYF
cdr3_nt: TGTGCCAGCAGCTCGGGACAGGGACTCGAGCAGTACTTC

j_call: TRBJ2-7
clone_size: many
d_call: -
v_call: TRBV12-3/TRBV12-4
cdr3_aa: CASSLDGQYEQYF
cdr3_nt: TGTGCCAGCAGTTTGGACGGGCAGTACGAGCAGTACTTC

j_call: TRBJ2-4
clone_size: -
d_call: TRBD1
v_call: TRBV10-3
cdr3_aa: CAISQLQGSKNIQYF
cdr3_nt: TGTGCCATCAGCCAACTACAGGGGTCCAAAAACATTCAGTACTTC

j_call: TRBJ2-1
clone_size: few
d_call: TRBD1
v_call: TRBV28
cdr3_aa: CASSGQGSQQFF
cdr3_nt: TGTGCCAGCAGTGGACAGGGGTCACAGCAGTTCTTC

j_call: TRBJ2-7
clone_size: many
d_call: TRBD2
v_call: TRBV28
cdr3_aa: CASVPSGSYEQYF
cdr3_nt: TGTGCCAGCGTCCCTAGCGGGAGCTACGAGCAGTACTTC

j_call: TRBJ1-1
clone_size: many
d_call: -
v_call: TRBV2
cdr3_aa: CASKWTAGNTEAFF
cdr3_nt: TGTGCCAGCAAGTGGACAGCCGGGAACACTGAAGCTTTCTTT